Below are 22 T cell receptor beta chains sequenced from a single sample in a study of cytomegalovirus exposure and HLA in healthy donors. This PCR relied on a set of 60 Vbeta primers and 13 Jbeta primers. TCRdb keeps only in-frame clones here, not all; method: immunoSEQ multiplex PCR. Counted here are approximately 260,000 clones, just under 85% occurring once; the ten biggest clones make up about 2%. Material: PBMCs. The receptors derive from a woman aged 40 to 50 in good health and CMV-seropositive.

The genes are TRBV13 and TRBJ2-5; D might be TRBD2 (6 bases). With the DNA end fitting TRBJ2-7 better, the J assignment may be wrong. This CDR3 comprises 16 residues. Germline V gene data show CDR1 as PRHDT and CDR2 as FYEKMQ (reference sequence). Written as DNA, the CDR3 is TGTGCCAGCAGCTTACTGGTTGGGACTCGATCCTACGAGCAGTACTTC. Its protein product is CASSLLVGTRSYEQYF.

The genes are TRBV19 and TRBJ1-3; D unclear. Trimming shortened V by 1 base and J by 3 bases, and 16 bases separated the two germline ends. The germline gives CDR1 LNHDA, CDR2 SQIVND (reference sequence). CDR3 size: 17 residues. CDR3: CASSIGASSRLGNTIYF. CDR3 DNA: TGTGCCAGTAGTATAGGTGCGTCGTCTCGTCTTGGAAACACCATATATTTT.

A single count supports this clone. CDR3 in DNA: TGTGCCAGCAGCGTAGAGGGACTCCCCTCCTACGAGCAGTACTTC. It encodes CASSVEGLPSYEQYF. This sequence joins TRBV9 and TRBJ2-7, with D possibly TRBD2 on 6 matching bases. Per germline, CDR1 SGDLS and CDR2 YYNGEE. The CDR3 loop spans 15 amino acids. V was clipped by 0 bases and J by 0 bases, with 10 bases between them.

The V and J genes are TRBV28 and TRBJ2-7; 8 bases line up with TRBD2. Germline V lookup: CDR1 MDHEN, CDR2 SYDVKM. Trimming cost V 7 bases and J 6 bases; bases outside gene matches: 8. CDR3 length: 13 residues. The DNA for the CDR3 is TGTGCCAGCACCCCGGGGGGGATCCGCGAGCAGTACTTC. This translates into CASTPGGIREQYF.

V gene TRBV6-1 combines with J gene TRBJ1-6, with D perhaps TRBD1 (6 bases). CDR3 length equals 15 residues. Germline V gene data show CDR1 as MNHNS and CDR2 as SASEGT. V lost 8 bases to trimming and J lost 7 bases, with 18 bases between them. CDR3 protein: CASVRTANVNSPLHF. CDR3 in DNA: TGTGCCAGCGTGAGGACAGCCAACGTAAATTCACCCCTCCACTTT.

About this clone: Relative to the germline gene, one junction end is altered; a read error may explain this. DNA for the CDR3: TGTTCCAGCACCGACTCCCGTCTGGGAGGGGGCACTGAAGCTTTCTTT. Its protein product is CSSTDSRLGGGTEAFF. The chain carries TRBV7-9 and TRBJ1-1; perhaps TRBD1 as D (6 bases). CDR3 length: 16 residues. Germline CDR1 SEHNR, CDR2 FQNEAQ (reference sequence). The full variable domain, in which reference TRBV7-9 and TRBJ1-1 provide the parts outside the CDR3, is DTGVSQNPRHKITKRGQNVTFRCDPISEHNRLYWYRQTLGQGPEFLTYFQNEAQLEKSRLLSDRFSAERPKGSFSTLEIQRTEQGDSAMYLCSSTDSRLGGGTEAFFGQGTRLTVV.

This chain links TRBV28 with TRBJ2-1; 8 nucleotides align to TRBD2. Germline trimming cut 3 bases from V and 2 bases from J; bases unmatched to any gene: 15. This CDR3 is built from 19 residues. Germline CDR1 MDHEN, CDR2 SYDVKM. CDR3 coding DNA: TGTGCCAGCAGTTTGCCCCCCATCTCCTCGCGGGAGGCCTACAATGAGCAGTTCTTC. This translates into CASSLPPISSREAYNEQFF. Full variable domain (outside the CDR3, taken from reference TRBV28 and TRBJ2-1): DVKVTQSSRYLVKRTGEKVFLECVQDMDHENMFWYRQDPGLGLRLIYFSYDVKMKEKGDIPEGYSVSREKKERFSLILESASTNQTSMYLCASSLPPISSREAYNEQFFGPGTRLTVL.

The rearrangement uses TRBV7-9 and TRBJ2-3; 11 bases match TRBD2. The CDR3 length is 16 residues. V shed 2 bases, J shed 7 bases, and the junction held 8 bases outside the gene matches. CDR1 and CDR2 (germline): SEHNR, FQNEAQ (reference sequence). The CDR3 here is CASSLILAGVLHTQYF. Here the CDR3 DNA reads TGTGCCAGCAGCTTAATACTAGCGGGAGTCCTCCATACGCAGTATTTT.

V is TRBV6-5 and J is TRBJ1-2; perhaps TRBD1 as D (5 bases). The CDR3 spans 15 residues. The germline V gene has CDR1 MNHEY and CDR2 SVGAGI. Trimming removed 2 bases from V and 2 bases from J, with 12 bases in between. DNA of the CDR3: TGTGCCAGCAGTTACGGCAGGACAACCAACTATGGCTACACCTTC. Encoded protein: CASSYGRTTNYGYTF.

The chain uses TRBV19 and TRBJ1-5; 11 positions match TRBD1. Trimming took 6 bases from V and 1 from J; bases not matched to a gene: 11. The CDR3 covers 18 residues. Germline-derived CDR1 and CDR2 are LNHDA and SQIVND (reference sequence). The CDR3 protein is CASSSNPGQGESNQPQHF. As DNA, the CDR3 is TGTGCCAGTAGCTCGAATCCGGGACAGGGGGAAAGCAATCAGCCCCAGCATTTT.

V is TRBV18 and J is TRBJ1-4; 7 bases map to TRBD1. Germline assignment: CDR1 KGHSH and CDR2 LQKENI. This CDR3 has 14 residues. The V gene end was trimmed by 5 bases and the J gene end by 8 bases; junction bases not matched to a gene: 8. CDR3: CASSSTGRGEKLFF. The CDR3 nucleotides read TGTGCCAGCTCATCGACAGGGCGAGGGGAAAAACTGTTTTTT.

This chain joins TRBV6-1 and TRBJ1-4, with unresolved D. V lost 7 bases, J lost 3 bases, and 12 bases lay in between. The CDR3 has 14 amino acids. Germline assignment: CDR1 MNHNS and CDR2 SASEGT. The CDR3, as DNA: TGTGCCAGCACCTCAGGTTCTCCTAATGAAAAACTGTTTTTT. It specifies CASTSGSPNEKLFF.

This rearrangement joins TRBV4-2 to TRBJ2-4; D possibly corresponds to TRBD2 (6 bases). The length of the CDR3 is 16 residues. The V and J ends lost 0 bases and 3 bases respectively, with 12 bases between them. Germline loops: CDR1 LGHNA, CDR2 YNFKEQ. The CDR3 coding sequence is TGTGCCAGCAGCCAAGATGGAGGGACGGTCAAAAACATTCAGTACTTC. Protein product: CASSQDGGTVKNIQYF.

CDR3 coding DNA: TGTGCCAGCAGCTTAAACAGGCTTAATTCACCCCTCCACTTT. Protein: CASSLNRLNSPLHF. The chain is built from TRBV11-2 and TRBJ1-6; maybe TRBD1 (5 bases). The CDR3 is 14 amino acids. Germline V lookup: CDR1 SGHAT, CDR2 FQNNGV. Trimming removed 2 bases from V and 6 bases from J, with 8 bases in between.

This clone showed up just a few times. The V and J genes are TRBV7-2 and TRBJ2-2; TRBD2 aligns across 11 bases. V was clipped by 6 bases and J by 7 bases; unmatched bases: 7. The CDR3 has 15 residues. Germline V gene data show CDR1 as SGHTA and CDR2 as FQGNSA. The CDR3 region is CASSPLAGDVGELFF. For the CDR3, the DNA is TGTGCCAGCAGTCCACTAGCGGGAGATGTCGGGGAGCTGTTTTTT.

This chain connects TRBV19 to TRBJ1-4; tentative D call: TRBD1 (6 bases). From germline, CDR1 is LNHDA and CDR2 SQIVND (reference sequence). V lost 8 bases, J lost 4 bases, and 14 bases lay in between. The CDR3 spans 14 residues. This CDR3 is CASSSRGNNEKLFF. The CDR3 bases are TGTGCCAGTTCCTCAAGGGGGAATAATGAAAAACTGTTTTTT.

The chain employs TRBV2 and TRBJ2-7; the match to TRBD1 covers 7 bases. V lost 6 bases, J lost 3 bases, and 8 bases stayed unmatched. Germline loops: CDR1 SNHLY, CDR2 FYNNEI. The CDR3 is 14 amino acids. DNA for the CDR3: TGTGCCAGCAGCTTTGGGACAGTATACTACGAGCAGTACTTC. Protein: CASSFGTVYYEQYF.

The rearrangement joins TRBV28 to TRBJ2-1; 9 bases line up with TRBD1. Germline V lookup: CDR1 MDHEN, CDR2 SYDVKM. The length of the CDR3 is 14 residues. Trimming removed 4 bases from V and 8 bases from J; junction bases left unmatched: 6. CDR3 bases: TGTGCCAGCAGTTCACAGGGGGCGAGGGATGAGCAGTTCTTC. Translated: CASSSQGARDEQFF.

Here the CDR3 DNA reads TGTGCCAGCAGCTTAGAATGGGAGGGATCCTACGAGCAGTACTTC. It encodes CASSLEWEGSYEQYF. V and J are TRBV7-6 and TRBJ2-7, with 7 bases fitting TRBD2. Germline loops: CDR1 SGHVS, CDR2 FNYEAQ. With V trimmed by 1 base and J by 1 base, 4 bases remained unmatched. The CDR3 is 15 amino acids.

The chain employs TRBV6-6 and TRBJ1-5, with 7 bases lining up with TRBD1. In germline, CDR1 is MNHNY, CDR2 SVGAGI (reference sequence). With V trimmed by 6 bases and J by 0 bases, 8 bases remained unmatched. CDR3 length equals 16 residues. CDR3 in DNA: TGTGCCAGCAGCGCCACAGGGGCTTTTAGCAATCAGCCCCAGCATTTT. Translating it yields CASSATGAFSNQPQHF.

J is TRBJ1-5 and V is TRBV7-9; 7 bases match TRBD1. This CDR3 spans 15 amino acids. Germline CDR1 SEHNR, CDR2 FQNEAQ (reference sequence). V shed 4 bases, J shed 7 bases, and the junction held 10 bases outside the gene matches. CDR3 DNA sequence: TGTGCCAGCAGCTCGTCGGAGGGGGCGAGGCAGCCCCAGCATTTT. Translation gives CASSSSEGARQPQHF.

CDR3 bases: TGTGCCAGCAGCTTTACAGGTGGGAACACTGAAGCTTTCTTT. This gives the protein CASSFTGGNTEAFF. The chain is built from TRBV7-9 and TRBJ1-1; D may be TRBD1 (5 bases). CDR1 and CDR2 (germline): SEHNR, FQNEAQ (reference sequence). V lost 3 bases and J 1 base, leaving 9 bases between the germline ends. The CDR3 has 14 amino acids.